This T cell receptor beta chain appears in the sequencing data of a study of Graves' ophthalmopathy and Graves' hyperthyroidism. Findings and limits, study-wide: A model of 13 signatures distinguished ophthalmopathy from stable hyperthyroidism at approximately 90% sensitivity and around 81% specificity. Most thyroid clonotypes expanded beyond 0.001 frequency were also found in blood.

The study amplified TCR beta CDR3 regions using RNA transcripts. Amplification began with first-round RT-PCR using HTBI primers, then second-round multiplex PCR was performed. TCRdb re-derived calls from the multiplex PCR reads in MiXCR, one entry per CDR3 protein. The table includes around 1.1 million distinct CDR3 sequences, 36% detected once. On this clonotype: Its specificity is unknown.

The CDR3 runs 15 residues. Germline CDR1 and CDR2: LGHNA and YSLEER. Between the trimmed V and J ends, which lost 0 bases and 6 bases, there was a span of 11 bases. The TCR comes from an adult man with Graves' hyperthyroidism. Specimen: peripheral blood or thyroid tissue (not recorded which). The V and J genes are TRBV4-3 and TRBJ2-2, with D possibly TRBD1 on 5 matching bases. CDR3 bases: TGCGCCAGCAGCCAAGAGCAGGGAATGTCCGGGGAGCTGTTTTTT. Its translation is CASSQEQGMSGELFF.